The TCR beta chain under discussion was sequenced for a study of blood T cell repertoires in COVID-19. Study information: Donors in the United States, Italy and Spain gave samples during acute or convalescent COVID-19. Sources were T cells, B-cell-depleted T cells, or PBMCs; the material itself was cDNA or gDNA.

TCRdb's copy holds only in-frame clones and misses some; the assay was immunoSEQ multiplex PCR. The sample includes more than 90,000 clones, 75% to 90% of them seen just once. The CDR3 is made up of 14 amino acids. V lost 2 bases, J lost 5 bases, and 2 bases stayed unmatched. Germline V gene lookup returns CDR1 MNHNY and CDR2 SVGAGI (reference sequence). This TCR was sampled from a man at least 80 years old with acute or convalescent COVID-19. The rearrangement links TRBV6-6 to TRBJ1-4, with TRBD1 matching over 7 bases. Sequencing input: peripheral blood. CDR3 protein: CASSYETGNEKLFF. In nucleotides, the CDR3 is TGTGCCAGCAGTTACGAGACAGGGAATGAAAAACTGTTTTTT.